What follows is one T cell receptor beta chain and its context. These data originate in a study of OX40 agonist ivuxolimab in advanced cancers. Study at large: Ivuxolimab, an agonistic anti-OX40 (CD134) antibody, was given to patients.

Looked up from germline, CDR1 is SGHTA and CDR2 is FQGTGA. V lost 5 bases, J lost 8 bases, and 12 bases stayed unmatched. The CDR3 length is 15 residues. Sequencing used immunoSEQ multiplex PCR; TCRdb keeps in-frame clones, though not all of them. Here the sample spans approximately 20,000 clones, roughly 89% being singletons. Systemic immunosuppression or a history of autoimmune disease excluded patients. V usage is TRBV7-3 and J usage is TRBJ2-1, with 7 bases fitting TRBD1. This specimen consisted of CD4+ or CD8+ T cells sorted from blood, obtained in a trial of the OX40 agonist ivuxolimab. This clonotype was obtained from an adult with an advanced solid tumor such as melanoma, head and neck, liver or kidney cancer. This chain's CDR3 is CASSPTEGAAHEQFF. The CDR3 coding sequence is TGTGCCAGCAGCCCGACCGAGGGGGCGGCACATGAGCAGTTCTTC.